This T cell receptor (beta chain) stems from a study of T cell changes during pregnancy in multiple sclerosis. Sequenced by immunoSEQ multiplex PCR; TCRdb stores in-frame clones only, minus some. This sample has under 75,000 clones, with about 90% found just once. The specimen comprised CD4+ T cells from peripheral blood mononuclear cells, sampled after pregnancy. The TCR was taken from a female donor in good health, enrolled as a control in a pregnancy study.

CDR3 nucleotide sequence: TGTGCCAGCAGCTTGTGGCAGATCAATGAAAAACTGTTTTTT. It codes for CASSLWQINEKLFF. The chain recombines TRBV5-6 with TRBJ1-4, with unresolved D. The CDR3 has 14 amino acids. Trimming cost V 1 base and J 5 bases, with 9 bases left between them. Germline V gene lookup returns CDR1 SGHDT and CDR2 YYEEEE.